This T cell receptor (beta chain) comes out of a study of T cell responses to AZD1222 COVID-19 vaccine. Germline loops: CDR1 LGHDT, CDR2 YNNKEL (reference sequence). Trimming took off 1 base at V and 8 bases at J, with 2 bases between the two ends. The length of the CDR3 is 11 residues. As to this clone: Its target is not known.

Findings and caveats of the study: Dominant at 160-218 and 743-854, vaccine-associated CD4 TCRs also spanned spike.

The repertoire was sequenced with immunoSEQ multiplex PCR; TCRdb's copy has only in-frame clones and lacks some. The sample records some 120,000 clones, 85% to 95% being singletons. The receptor was derived from an adult in good health. The chain is built from TRBV3-1 (or the pseudogene TRBV3-2) and TRBJ1-4; D is undetermined. The sample was peripheral blood, taken on day 0 of AZD1222 vaccination. This CDR3 is CASSQAEKLFF. Here the CDR3 DNA reads TGTGCCAGCAGCCAAGCCGAAAAACTGTTTTTT.